These 30 T cell receptor beta chains were all obtained from the same sample, sequenced in a study of T cell changes during pregnancy in multiple sclerosis. Profiling relied on immunoSEQ multiplex PCR, and the TCRdb table lists in-frame clones only, not all of them. In the table there are 50,000 or so clones, 85% to 95% of which are singletons. The sample was CD8+ T cells from peripheral blood mononuclear cells, taken after pregnancy. The receptors derive from a female donor with multiple sclerosis, enrolled in a pregnancy study.

J is TRBJ1-1 and V is TRBV6-1, with D tentatively TRBD1 (5 bases). The CDR3 loop spans 11 amino acids. Trimming pared 10 bases from V and 6 bases from J, leaving 12 bases between. Looked up from germline, CDR1 is MNHNS and CDR2 is SASEGT. CDR3 DNA sequence: TGTGCCATCCAGGGCAAGGCTGAAGCTTTCTTT. Amino acids: CAIQGKAEAFF.

The chain uses TRBV27 and TRBJ1-2; D is uncertain. Deletions cut 4 bases from V and 6 bases from J, with 24 bases between. The germline V gene encodes CDR1 MNHEY and CDR2 SMNVEV (reference sequence). The CDR3 is made up of 17 amino acids. In nucleotides, the CDR3 is TGTGCCAGCAGTTGGGATCCAGCAGGAAGCGGTCAAAATGGCTACACCTTC. Its protein is CASSWDPAGSGQNGYTF.

This sequence joins TRBV4-1 and TRBJ2-5, with D perhaps TRBD2 (7 bases). The CDR3 has 16 residues. The germline V gene encodes CDR1 MGHRA and CDR2 YSYEKL. Between the trimmed V and J ends, which lost 3 bases and 5 bases, there was a span of 19 bases. CDR3 coding DNA: TGCGCCAGCAGCCAGGCTTGGGGGCGGGGGCGGGAGACCCAGTACTTC. Protein product: CASSQAWGRGRETQYF.

V usage is TRBV2 and J usage is TRBJ1-4, with D maybe TRBD1 (5 bases). V gave up 8 bases and J gave up 8 bases, with 24 bases separating them. CDR1 and CDR2 from the germline V gene are SNHLY and FYNNEI. The CDR3 sequence is 16 residues long. The DNA for the CDR3 is TGTGCCAGCCTTTCGGGACTGCCTTCGACCGGGGAAAAACTGTTTTTT. This translates into CASLSGLPSTGEKLFF.

The chain is built from TRBV2 and TRBJ2-1; tentative D call: TRBD1 (5 bases). Deletions cut 2 bases from V and 7 bases from J, with 15 bases between. Germline CDR1 reads SNHLY; CDR2 reads FYNNEI. The CDR3 runs to 15 residues. DNA for the CDR3: TGTGCCAGCAGTGAATGGGCAGGGCCGAAAAATGAGCAGTTCTTC. Translating it yields CASSEWAGPKNEQFF.

This clone was counted once. In nucleotides, the CDR3 is TGTGCCAGCAGCCCGGCGGGGACAGGCGTAACCTACGAGCAGTACTTC. As protein: CASSPAGTGVTYEQYF. The chain is built from TRBV7-9 and TRBJ2-7; 8 bases fit TRBD1. CDR3 size: 16 residues. Looked up from germline, CDR1 is SEHNR and CDR2 is FQNEAQ (reference sequence). The ends lost 5 bases at V and 2 bases at J; junction bases unmatched: 11. The variable domain in full, completed from reference TRBV7-9 and TRBJ2-7, reads DTGVSQNPRHKITKRGQNVTFRCDPISEHNRLYWYRQTLGQGPEFLTYFQNEAQLEKSRLLSDRFSAERPKGSFSTLEIQRTEQGDSAMYLCASSPAGTGVTYEQYFGPGTRLTVT.

The V and J genes are TRBV5-8 and TRBJ1-3; tentative D call: TRBD1 (6 bases). V was shortened by 4 bases and J by 0 bases, with 8 bases between the two germline ends. Germline V lookup: CDR1 SGHTS, CDR2 YDEGEE. This CDR3 is built from 14 residues. CDR3 DNA: TGTGCCAGCAGCGACAGGACCTCTGGAAACACCATATATTTT. Residues: CASSDRTSGNTIYF.

This chain joins TRBV5-1 and TRBJ1-1; TRBD1 agrees at 9 bases. The CDR3 consists of 16 residues. The germline V gene encodes CDR1 SGHRS and CDR2 YFSETQ. V was clipped by 4 bases and J by 1 base; unmatched bases: 8. This chain's CDR3 is CASSHRDRASNTEAFF. As DNA, the CDR3 is TGCGCCAGCAGCCACCGGGACAGGGCCTCGAACACTGAAGCTTTCTTT.

The V and J genes are TRBV21-1 and TRBJ2-1; the table calls TRBD2, which could not be checked here. TRBV21-1 is assigned pseudogene status. The CDR3 contains 15 residues. The CDR3 region is CASSPGQEGCNEQFF. Written as DNA, the CDR3 is TGTGCCAGCAGCCCCGGGCAGGAGGGGTGCAATGAGCAGTTCTTC.

The chain is built from TRBV5-4 and TRBJ2-7, with 7 bases lining up with TRBD2. Germline V gene data show CDR1 as SGHNT and CDR2 as YYREEE (reference sequence). Trimming removed 0 bases from V and 5 bases from J; junction bases left unmatched: 11. This CDR3 contains 16 residues. CDR3 protein: CASSLAGTMTLNEQYF. The CDR3 DNA reads TGTGCCAGCAGCTTGGCCGGGACTATGACCCTGAACGAGCAGTACTTC.

This CDR3 reads CASSGDEQFF. Here the CDR3 DNA reads TGTGCCAGCAGCGGAGATGAGCAGTTCTTC. The chain employs TRBV9 and TRBJ2-1, with D uncertain. Germline loops: CDR1 SGDLS, CDR2 YYNGEE. The CDR3 length is 10 residues. V was clipped by 3 bases and J by 8 bases, with 3 bases between them.

The chain links TRBV6-6 to TRBJ2-1, with 10 nucleotides matching TRBD2. This CDR3 is 16 amino acids long. The junction had 13 bases not matched to a gene; V was cut back by 7 bases and J by 7 bases. Germline assignment: CDR1 MNHNY and CDR2 SVGAGI (reference sequence). CDR3 sequence: CASTLGASGGANEQFF. CDR3 nucleotides: TGTGCCAGCACTCTGGGGGCGAGCGGGGGGGCGAATGAGCAGTTCTTC.

The V call is TRBV9, the J call TRBJ2-5; D gene ambiguous. V was pared by 0 bases and J by 5 bases, with 8 bases between. The length of the CDR3 is 13 residues. Germline V CDR1 and CDR2: SGDLS, YYNGEE. This CDR3 reads CASSVDRSETQYF. CDR3 nucleotides: TGTGCCAGCAGCGTAGACCGGTCGGAGACCCAGTACTTC.

The rearrangement links TRBV19 to TRBJ1-5; D remains unclear. The CDR3 spans 14 residues. Germline CDR1 is LNHDA and CDR2 is SQIVND (reference sequence). Between the trimmed V and J ends, which lost 5 bases and 1 base, there was a span of 9 bases. CDR3 nucleotide sequence: TGTGCCAGTAGTCCTCAGTTAAGCAATCAGCCCCAGCATTTT. It specifies CASSPQLSNQPQHF. Filled out from reference TRBV19 and TRBJ1-5, the complete variable domain reads DGGITQSPKYLFRKEGQNVTLSCEQNLNHDAMYWYRQDPGQGLRLIYYSQIVNDFQKGDIAEGYSVSREKKESFPLTVTSAQKNPTAFYLCASSPQLSNQPQHFGDGTRLSIL.

V gene TRBV27 combines with J gene TRBJ2-3, with D unresolved. The V end lost 0 bases, the J end lost 6 bases, and 7 bases lay between the germline ends. The germline V gene has CDR1 MNHEY and CDR2 SMNVEV (reference sequence). The CDR3 sequence is 13 residues long. CDR3 nucleotides: TGTGCCAGCAGTTTATCGAGTAAGGATACGCAGTATTTT. Amino acids: CASSLSSKDTQYF.

This rearrangement joins TRBV7-9 to TRBJ2-7, with TRBD2 identical over 12 bases. V was clipped by 5 bases and J by 6 bases; unmatched bases: 5. The CDR3 sequence is 14 residues long. In germline, CDR1 is SEHNR, CDR2 FQNEAQ (reference sequence). The CDR3 spells CASSEGLAGSEQYF. The CDR3 DNA sequence: TGTGCCAGCAGCGAAGGACTAGCGGGAAGCGAGCAGTACTTC.

This chain connects TRBV10-1 to TRBJ1-1, with TRBD1 identical over 8 bases. This CDR3 comprises 13 residues. Germline V gives CDR1 WNHNN, CDR2 SYGVQD (reference sequence). V gave up 7 bases and J gave up 8 bases; unmatched junction bases: 9. CDR3 loop: CASIAQGAREAFF. CDR3 DNA: TGCGCCAGCATCGCTCAGGGGGCTAGGGAAGCTTTCTTT.

This chain uses TRBV6-5 with TRBJ2-5; 10 positions match TRBD2. The CDR3 covers 14 residues. V gave up 4 bases and J gave up 9 bases; unmatched junction bases: 8. CDR1 and CDR2 (germline): MNHEY, SVGAGI. The CDR3 reads CASSWTSGGAAQYF. DNA of the CDR3: TGTGCCAGCAGTTGGACTAGCGGAGGGGCGGCCCAGTACTTC.

The V call is TRBV10-3, the J call TRBJ2-2, with D possibly TRBD1 on 5 matching bases. V lost 3 bases and J 10 bases, leaving 18 bases between the germline ends. The CDR3 has 15 residues. CDR1 and CDR2 from the germline V gene are ENHRY and SYGVKD. The CDR3 reads CAISDPDLGPKELFF. In DNA, the CDR3 is TGTGCCATCAGTGACCCGGACCTGGGGCCAAAGGAGCTGTTTTTT.

The chain couples TRBV6-5 to TRBJ2-1; 10 bases fit TRBD2. CDR3 length: 16 amino acids. Germline lookup yields CDR1 MNHEY and CDR2 SVGAGI. V dropped 0 bases and J dropped 3; count of bases not matched to a gene: 2. CDR3 amino acids: CASSYSRTSGYNEQFF. CDR3 bases: TGTGCCAGCAGTTACTCGCGGACTAGCGGCTACAATGAGCAGTTCTTC.

The chain links TRBV27 to TRBJ2-7; 12 positions agree with TRBD1. V trimming: 6 bases; J trimming: 5 bases; junction bases outside the gene matches: 8. The CDR3 is 15 amino acids. The germline V gene encodes CDR1 MNHEY and CDR2 SMNVEV (reference sequence). CDR3 coding DNA: TGTGCCAGCAGGTCCCGGGACAGGGGGCAAAACGAGCAGTACTTC. Its translation is CASRSRDRGQNEQYF.

V gene TRBV27 combines with J gene TRBJ2-3, with D possibly being TRBD1 (5 bases). Trimming pared 4 bases from V and 6 bases from J, leaving 14 bases between. The germline V gene has CDR1 MNHEY and CDR2 SMNVEV (reference sequence). This CDR3 has 14 residues. Written as DNA, the CDR3 is TGTGCCAGCAGTTCCTTTCCAGGGAAGGATACGCAGTATTTT. It encodes CASSSFPGKDTQYF.

The gene calls are TRBV27 and TRBJ2-5; 9 nucleotides align to TRBD2. From germline, CDR1 is MNHEY and CDR2 SMNVEV (reference sequence). This CDR3 region has 13 residues. Trimming cost V 7 bases and J 5 bases; bases outside gene matches: 5. The CDR3 DNA is TGTGCCAGCAAACGGACTAGCGAGGAGACCCAGTACTTC. It encodes CASKRTSEETQYF.

This clone was found once. The chain couples TRBV7-8 to TRBJ1-3; D possibly corresponds to TRBD1 (6 bases). Trimming shortened V by 6 bases and J by 8 bases, and 14 bases separated the two germline ends. Germline CDR1 SGHVS, CDR2 FQNEAQ. This CDR3 has 13 amino acids. As DNA, the CDR3 is TGTGCCAGCAGAAAAACAGGGAGGGACACCATATATTTT. This encodes CASRKTGRDTIYF.

The rearrangement uses TRBV28 and TRBJ1-5; 7 nucleotides align to TRBD1. CDR3 length equals 14 residues. Germline V gene sequence: CDR1 MDHEN, CDR2 SYDVKM. V gave up 3 bases and J gave up 7 bases; unmatched junction bases: 6. For the CDR3, the DNA is TGTGCCAGCAGTTTCGACAGGGTCGGGCAGCCCCAGCATTTT. Encoded protein: CASSFDRVGQPQHF. The complete variable domain, with remaining parts taken from reference TRBV28 and TRBJ1-5, reads DVKVTQSSRYLVKRTGEKVFLECVQDMDHENMFWYRQDPGLGLRLIYFSYDVKMKEKGDIPEGYSVSREKKERFSLILESASTNQTSMYLCASSFDRVGQPQHFGDGTRLSIL.

The V gene is TRBV25-1, the J gene TRBJ1-2; 7 bases match TRBD1. The J segment lost 1 base and the V segment lost 6 bases, leaving 8 bases of the junction unmatched. The CDR3 has 15 amino acids. Per germline, CDR1 MGHDK and CDR2 SYGVNS. CDR3 DNA: TGTGCCAGCAGCGACCCCCGGGACAGTAACTATGGCTACACCTTC. Translating gives CASSDPRDSNYGYTF.

The V call is TRBV5-4, the J call TRBJ2-1, with TRBD1 identical over 11 bases. Germline CDR1 SGHNT, CDR2 YYREEE (reference sequence). This CDR3 region has 15 residues. Trimming took 4 bases from V and 6 from J; bases not matched to a gene: 6. The CDR3 DNA follows: TGTGCCAGCAGCGGGGGGACAGGGGGAGGCAATGAGCAGTTCTTC. Translation gives CASSGGTGGGNEQFF.

This chain links TRBV30 with TRBJ2-3, with 10 positions matching TRBD2. V trimming: 7 bases; J trimming: 6 bases; junction bases outside the gene matches: 7. This CDR3 is 13 amino acids long. Germline values: CDR1 GTSNPN, CDR2 SVGIG (reference sequence). The CDR3 DNA sequence: TGTGCCTACCTAGCGGGAGAATATGATACGCAGTATTTT. Protein: CAYLAGEYDTQYF. The full variable domain, rest sourced from reference TRBV30 and TRBJ2-3, is SQTIHQWPATLVQPVGSPLSLECTVEGTSNPNLYWYRQAAGRGLQLLFYSVGIGQISSEVPQNLSASRPQDRQFILSSKKLLLSDSGFYLCAYLAGEYDTQYFGPGTRLTVL.

The table lists this clone with a count of one. The J gene is TRBJ2-1, the V gene TRBV5-5; 7 nucleotides match TRBD2. Looked up from germline, CDR1 is SGHKS and CDR2 is YYEKEE (reference sequence). Trimming at V came to 10 bases and at J to 9 bases, leaving 10 bases not matched to a gene. The CDR3 is made up of 12 amino acids. The CDR3 protein is CAPGWGGPEQFF. In DNA form, the CDR3 reads TGTGCCCCCGGCTGGGGAGGGCCTGAGCAGTTCTTC.

Only one count was recorded for this clone. The chain is built from TRBV5-4 and TRBJ2-1; 11 positions match TRBD2. The V segment lost 4 bases and the J segment 3 bases; nucleotides outside the gene matches: 3. The CDR3 is 15 residues long. Germline CDR1 and CDR2: SGHNT and YYREEE (reference sequence). The CDR3 nucleotides are TGTGCCAGCAGCCCCGGGACTAGCGGCTACAATGAGCAGTTCTTC. This codes for CASSPGTSGYNEQFF.